This entry lists 17 T cell receptor beta chains sequenced from one sample in a study of T cell repertoires in cytomegalovirus infection. TCRdb re-derived calls from the reads in MiXCR, one entry per CDR3 protein. This table has fewer than 350,000 distinct CDR3 sequences, 15% to 20% appearing once. The sequenced material came from PBMCs. Receptor source: a human donor in good health (CMV status not recorded). Some clones in this sample may be carry-over from other donors' samples.

This clonotype was observed a handful of times. The rearrangement links TRBV19 to TRBJ1-5; 7 bases fit TRBD1. The CDR3 sequence is 15 residues long. Per the germline V gene, CDR1 is LNHDA and CDR2 is SQIVND (reference sequence). The J segment lost 3 bases and the V segment lost 5 bases, leaving 7 bases of the junction unmatched. The CDR3 region is CASSGLGQNNQPQHF. As DNA, the CDR3 is TGTGCCAGTAGTGGACTGGGACAGAACAATCAGCCCCAGCATTTT.

The rearrangement joins TRBV6-5 to TRBJ1-4, with D possibly being TRBD1 (6 bases). This CDR3 has 14 residues. The V and J ends lost 6 bases and 7 bases respectively, with 15 bases between them. Germline lookup yields CDR1 MNHEY and CDR2 SVGAGI. Written as DNA, the CDR3 is TGTGCCAGCAGGGGACATCTCGGAGGTGAAAAACTGTTTTTT. This sequence encodes CASRGHLGGEKLFF.

In this sample, this clonotype turned up a few times. This chain joins TRBV7-9 and TRBJ2-3, with 8 nucleotides matching TRBD1. V shed 4 bases, J shed 3 bases, and the junction held 6 bases outside the gene matches. The V gene's germline CDR1 is SEHNR and CDR2 FQNEAQ (reference sequence). This CDR3 contains 15 residues. The DNA of the CDR3 is TGTGCCAGCAGCTCACAGGGGGGTGAGACAGATACGCAGTATTTT. It translates to CASSSQGGETDTQYF.

The V call is TRBV4-1, the J call TRBJ1-4; D gene ambiguous. V lost 4 bases and J 5 bases, leaving 8 bases between the germline ends. Looked up from germline, CDR1 is MGHRA and CDR2 is YSYEKL. The CDR3 has 13 amino acids. The CDR3 nucleotides are TGCGCCAGCAGCCTCCTTTACAATGAAAAACTGTTTTTT. The encoded protein is CASSLLYNEKLFF.

At least ten counts were recorded for this clonotype. This sequence joins TRBV7-2 and TRBJ2-1; D possibly corresponds to TRBD1 (6 bases). CDR3 size: 13 residues. CDR1 SGHTA and CDR2 FQGNSA come from the germline V gene. Trimming shortened V by 5 bases and J by 4 bases, and 9 bases separated the two germline ends. CDR3 region: CASSGTLYNEQFF. CDR3 sequence (DNA): TGTGCCAGCAGCGGGACACTTTACAATGAGCAGTTCTTC.

The chain recombines TRBV15 with TRBJ1-4; D gene ambiguous. V lost 1 base to trimming and J lost 6 bases, with 6 bases between them. The CDR3 covers 13 residues. The V gene's germline CDR1 is LNHNV and CDR2 YYDKDF (reference sequence). CDR3 sequence reads: CATSRANDEKLFF. CDR3 nucleotides: TGTGCCACCAGCAGAGCTAACGATGAAAAACTGTTTTTT. Complete variable domain (other parts from reference TRBV15 and TRBJ1-4): DAMVIQNPRYQVTQFGKPVTLSCSQTLNHNVMYWYQQKSSQAPKLLFHYYDKDFNNEADTPDNFQSRRPNTSFCFLDIRSPGLGDTAMYLCATSRANDEKLFFGSGTQLSVL.

The chain links TRBV20-1 to TRBJ1-1; the D is unclear. The germline gives CDR1 DFQATT, CDR2 SNEGSKA (reference sequence). V was shortened by 1 base and J by 2 bases, with 8 bases between the two germline ends. The CDR3 runs to 13 residues. The CDR3 bases are TGCAGTGCTAGAGCTACCCTTAACACTGAAGCTTTCTTT. Translating it yields CSARATLNTEAFF.

This clonotype was counted at least ten times. The chain is built from TRBV7-2 and TRBJ2-5; 8 nucleotides match TRBD2. V was pared by 1 base and J by 3 bases, with 4 bases of the junction left unmatched. Germline loops: CDR1 SGHTA, CDR2 FQGNSA. The length of the CDR3 is 15 residues. CDR3 DNA sequence: TGTGCCAGCAGCTTAGAGGTCGGGAGGGAAGAGACCCAGTACTTC. Translating gives CASSLEVGREETQYF.

The chain couples TRBV5-4 to TRBJ2-7; 7 bases align to TRBD1. Trimming took 4 bases from V and 0 from J; bases not matched to a gene: 7. Germline values: CDR1 SGHNT, CDR2 YYREEE (reference sequence). The CDR3 length is 15 residues. The chain's CDR3 is CASSRGQEASYEQYF. The CDR3 bases are TGTGCCAGCAGCCGTGGACAGGAGGCCTCCTACGAGCAGTACTTC.

The chain recombines TRBV7-9 with TRBJ2-1, with a possible D match to TRBD1 (5 bases). Germline values: CDR1 SEHNR, CDR2 FQNEAQ (reference sequence). Trimming cost V 6 bases and J 9 bases, with 9 bases left between them. There are 11 residues in the CDR3. The CDR3 spells CASRRGGEQFF. The CDR3 DNA reads as TGTGCCAGCAGAAGGGGCGGTGAGCAGTTCTTC.

The chain is built from TRBV10-3 and TRBJ1-3; D remains ambiguous. The germline gives CDR1 ENHRY, CDR2 SYGVKD. V was clipped by 7 bases and J by 3 bases, with 13 bases between them. This CDR3 has 14 amino acids. CDR3 amino acids: CAINPDLIGNTIYF. The CDR3 nucleotides are TGTGCCATCAACCCGGACCTAATTGGAAACACCATATATTTT.

The chain recombines TRBV5-1 with TRBJ1-1, with 11 positions matching TRBD1. Trimming at V came to 0 bases and at J to 5 bases, leaving 6 bases not matched to a gene. CDR1 SGHRS and CDR2 YFSETQ come from the germline V gene. The CDR3 contains 16 residues. Here the CDR3 DNA reads TGCGCCAGCAGCTTGGCCGGACAGGGGGCGACAACTGAAGCTTTCTTT. As protein: CASSLAGQGATTEAFF.

The rearrangement joins TRBV4-3 to TRBJ1-1, with D possibly being TRBD1 (5 bases). This CDR3 has 13 amino acids. The ends were cut back, 3 bases at V and 8 bases at J, with 13 bases in the middle. Germline CDR1 reads LGHNA; CDR2 reads YSLEER. Here the CDR3 DNA reads TGCGCCAGCAGCCAGTCGGGGCCGGAGGAAGCTTTCTTT. This translates into CASSQSGPEEAFF.

The sample holds a few counts of this clonotype. V is TRBV28 and J is TRBJ2-7; 7 nucleotides agree with TRBD1. J was trimmed by 1 base and V by 2 bases; bases with no gene match: 5. Germline V gene lookup returns CDR1 MDHEN and CDR2 SYDVKM. This CDR3 is built from 15 residues. CDR3 sequence (DNA): TGTGCCAGCAGTTTAGCCGGGACAGAATCCTACGAGCAGTACTTC. It translates to CASSLAGTESYEQYF.

The V gene is TRBV24-1, the J gene TRBJ2-5, with D perhaps assigned TRBD1 or TRBD2 (5 bases each). Germline loops: CDR1 KGHDR, CDR2 SFDVKD. The CDR3 length is 15 residues. The V end was cut by 5 bases, the J end by 2 bases, with 14 bases between. CDR3 coding DNA: TGTGCCACCAGTGGCTTCGGGACGGAACAAGAGACCCAGTACTTC. This encodes CATSGFGTEQETQYF.

This clonotype has ten or more counts. The chain is built from TRBV7-8 and TRBJ1-4; 8 bases line up with TRBD1. Looked up from germline, CDR1 is SGHVS and CDR2 is FQNEAQ. There are 16 residues in the CDR3. J lost 5 bases, V lost 5 bases, and 10 bases had no gene match. The DNA of the CDR3 is TGTGCCAGCAGCAACAACCCGGGACAGGCGAATGAAAAACTGTTTTTT. This sequence encodes CASSNNPGQANEKLFF. Full variable domain (rest looked up from reference TRBV7-8 and TRBJ1-4): GAGVSQSPRYKVAKRGQDVALRCDPISGHVSLFWYQQALGQGPEFLTYFQNEAQLDKSGLPSDRFFAERPEGSVSTLKIQRTQQEDSAVYLCASSNNPGQANEKLFFGSGTQLSVL.

Many counts were recorded for this clonotype. Here the CDR3 DNA reads TGTGCCAGCAGCTGGGGGGACAGCCCTATCAGGGAGACCCAGTACTTC. It encodes CASSWGDSPIRETQYF. The chain recombines TRBV7-2 with TRBJ2-5; tentatively, D is TRBD1 (7 bases). V shed 4 bases and J shed 5 bases, with 20 bases lying between them. The CDR3 runs 16 residues. Per the germline V gene, CDR1 is SGHTA and CDR2 is FQGNSA.